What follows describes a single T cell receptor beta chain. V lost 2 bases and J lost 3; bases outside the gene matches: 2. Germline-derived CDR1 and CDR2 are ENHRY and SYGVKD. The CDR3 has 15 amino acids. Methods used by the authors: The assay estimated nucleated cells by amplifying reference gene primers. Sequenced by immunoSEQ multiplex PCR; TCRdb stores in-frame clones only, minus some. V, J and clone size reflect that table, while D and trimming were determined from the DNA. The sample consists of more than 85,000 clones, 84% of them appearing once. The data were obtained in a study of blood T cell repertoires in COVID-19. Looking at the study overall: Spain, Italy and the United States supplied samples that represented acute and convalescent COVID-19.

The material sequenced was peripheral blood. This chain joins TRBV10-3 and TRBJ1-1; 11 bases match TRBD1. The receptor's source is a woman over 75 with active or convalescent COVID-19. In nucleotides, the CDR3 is TGTGCCATCAGTGAGCCGGACAGGGGGCACACTGAAGCTTTCTTT. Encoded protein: CAISEPDRGHTEAFF.